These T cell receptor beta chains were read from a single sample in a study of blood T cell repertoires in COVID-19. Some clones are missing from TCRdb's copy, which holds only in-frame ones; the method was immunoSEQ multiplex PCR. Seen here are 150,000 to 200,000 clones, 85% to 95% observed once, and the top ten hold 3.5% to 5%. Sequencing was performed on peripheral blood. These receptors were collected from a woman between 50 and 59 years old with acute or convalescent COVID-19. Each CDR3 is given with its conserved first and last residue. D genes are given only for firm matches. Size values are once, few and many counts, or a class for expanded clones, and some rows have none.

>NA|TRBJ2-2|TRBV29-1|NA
TGCAGCGCTCTAGAATACACCGGGGAGCTGTTTTTT
CSALEYTGELFF
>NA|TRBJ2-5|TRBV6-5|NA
TGTGCCAGCAGCTCGACTTACCAAGAGACCCAGTACTTC
CASSSTYQETQYF
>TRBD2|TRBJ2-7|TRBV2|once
TGTGCCAGCAGTGAATGGGGACTAGCTGGGGAGCAGTACTTC
CASSEWGLAGEQYF
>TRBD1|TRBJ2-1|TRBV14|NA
TGTGCCAGCAGCCATTATACCGGGACAGGGATGATGGATGAGCAGTTCTTC
CASSHYTGTGMMDEQFF
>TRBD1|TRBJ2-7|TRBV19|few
TGTGCCAGTAGTACGCGATCAGGGGGCCAAACCTACGAGCAGTACTTC
CASSTRSGGQTYEQYF
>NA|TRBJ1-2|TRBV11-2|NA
TGTGCCAGCAGCTTAGGAAGGTCAGGGCCCAGCTATGGCTACACCTTC
CASSLGRSGPSYGYTF
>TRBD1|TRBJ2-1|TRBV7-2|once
TGTGCCAGCAGCCGGGACAGGGGATACAATGAGCAGTTCTTC
CASSRDRGYNEQFF
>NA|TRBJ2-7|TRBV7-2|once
TGTGCCAGCAGCCTAATCCAGGGGAGCAACGAGCAGTACTTC
CASSLIQGSNEQYF
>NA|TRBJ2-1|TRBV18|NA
TGTGCCAGCTCACCATTGCTCACAGTTCGCAATGAGCAGTTCTTC
CASSPLLTVRNEQFF
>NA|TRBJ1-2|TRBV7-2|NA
TGTGCCAGCCTTGGCCCCACAGAGAGGGACAATGGCTACACCTTC
CASLGPTERDNGYTF
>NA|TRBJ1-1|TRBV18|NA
NA
CASSQFFGEAFF
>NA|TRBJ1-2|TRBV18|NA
TGTGCCAGCTCACCAAGGAGGATGTCAGATGGCTACACCTTC
CASSPRRMSDGYTF
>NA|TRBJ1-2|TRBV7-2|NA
TGTGCCAGCAGCTTAAGGCGGAGTAGCGTCTATGGCTACACCTTC
CASSLRRSSVYGYTF
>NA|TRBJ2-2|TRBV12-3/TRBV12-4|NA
TGTGCCAGCCGAGGGTCCGGGGAGCTGTTTTTT
CASRGSGELFF
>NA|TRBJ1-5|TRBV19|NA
TGTGCCAGTACCGGTCCGATCACTCAGCCCCAGCATTTT
CASTGPITQPQHF
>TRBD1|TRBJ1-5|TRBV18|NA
TGTGCCAGCTCACCGGGACAGGGGATTCAGCCCCAGCATTTT
CASSPGQGIQPQHF
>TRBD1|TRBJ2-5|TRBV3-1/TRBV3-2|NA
TGTGCCAGCAGCCACGGGACAGGCCCACCTCTGGAGACCCAGTACTTC
CASSHGTGPPLETQYF
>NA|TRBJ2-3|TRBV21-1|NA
TGTGCCAGCAGCAAGGGACAGGGAATAGATACGCAGTATTTT
CASSKGQGIDTQYF
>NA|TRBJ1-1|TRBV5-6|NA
TGTGCCAGCAGCTTGGGAGGTGTAGGAGCTTTCTTT
CASSLGGVGAFF
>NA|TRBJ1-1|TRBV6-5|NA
TGTGCCAGCAGTTACTCGGAGATGAACACTGAAGCTTTCTTT
CASSYSEMNTEAFF
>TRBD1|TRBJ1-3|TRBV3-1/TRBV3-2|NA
TGTGCCAGCAGCCAGGCGGGACAGGGTGGAAACACCATATATTTT
CASSQAGQGGNTIYF
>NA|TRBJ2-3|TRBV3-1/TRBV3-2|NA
TGTGCCAGCAGCCAAGTATACGTTATGCGGGACAGAGATCACACAGATACGCAGTATTTT
CASSQVYVMRDRDHTDTQYF
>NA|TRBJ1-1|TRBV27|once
TGTGCCACCTTCTTTGCGGGTGAAGCTTTCTTT
CATFFAGEAFF
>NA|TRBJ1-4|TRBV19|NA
TGTGCCAGTAGTATAGGTGCCGGGATGTATGAAAAACTGTTTTTT
CASSIGAGMYEKLFF
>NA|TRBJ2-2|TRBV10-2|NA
TGCGCCATCCTACAGGGCACCGGGGAGCTGTTTTTT
CAILQGTGELFF
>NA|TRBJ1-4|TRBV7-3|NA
TGTGCCAGCAGCCCCGACTGCCTTAATGAAAAACTGTTTTTT
CASSPDCLNEKLFF
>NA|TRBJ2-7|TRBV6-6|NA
TGTGCCAGCAGCCCCAGGTACAGGTCAGTGCAGTACTTC
CASSPRYRSVQYF
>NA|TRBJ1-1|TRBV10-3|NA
TGTGCCATCAGTGAGTCGAAGGGGAGGACTGAAGCTTTCTTT
CAISESKGRTEAFF
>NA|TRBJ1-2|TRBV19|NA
TGTGCCGTCCGGGGGGGAAGCTATGGCTACACCTTC
CAVRGGSYGYTF
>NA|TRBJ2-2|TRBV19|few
TGTGCCAGTAGCGCCACATCACGGGTTCGACAGGCGATGAACACCGGGGAGCTGTTTTTT
CASSATSRVRQAMNTGELFF
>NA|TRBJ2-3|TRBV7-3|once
TGTGCCAGCAGCTTGTTGAGCGCCCCCACAGATACGCAGTATTTT
CASSLLSAPTDTQYF
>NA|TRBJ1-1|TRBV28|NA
TGTGCCAGCAGTTTAGGGGCAATGGGCCTCGCTGAAGCTTTCTTT
CASSLGAMGLAEAFF
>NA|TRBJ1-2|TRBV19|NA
TGTGCCAGTACAGGGAGGACCCCTAATTGGCGCTACACCTTC
CASTGRTPNWRYTF
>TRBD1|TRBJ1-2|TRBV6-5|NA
TGTGCCAGCAGCCAAGGACAGGGGGTGTGGACCTTC
CASSQGQGVWTF
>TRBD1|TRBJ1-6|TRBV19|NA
TGTGCCAGTAGTCGTCCGGGACAGGGGGAGGCACCCCTCCACTTT
CASSRPGQGEAPLHF
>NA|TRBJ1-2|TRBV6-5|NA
TGTGCCAGCAGTTACTCGCAGCGGAACTATGGCTACACCTTC
CASSYSQRNYGYTF
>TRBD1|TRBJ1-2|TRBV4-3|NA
TGCGCCAGCAGCCAGTGGGACGGGACAGAGAGTGGCTACACCTTC
CASSQWDGTESGYTF
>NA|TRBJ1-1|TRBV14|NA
TGTGCCAGCAGCCAAGAAGAAAGGGGCACTGAAGCTTTCTTT
CASSQEERGTEAFF
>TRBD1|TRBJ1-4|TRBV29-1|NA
TGCAGCGCCAGGACAGGGTTAAATGAAAAACTGTTTTTT
CSARTGLNEKLFF
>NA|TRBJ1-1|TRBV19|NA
TGTGCCAGTACCCCCGGGAGGTTGAACACTGAAGCTTTCTTT
CASTPGRLNTEAFF
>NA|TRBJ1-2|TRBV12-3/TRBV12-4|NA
TGTGCCAGCAGGCGCGCGGACTATGGCTACACCTTC
CASRRADYGYTF
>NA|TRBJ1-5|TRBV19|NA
TGTGCCAGTAGTTTAACAGCTAATCAGCCCCAGCATTTT
CASSLTANQPQHF
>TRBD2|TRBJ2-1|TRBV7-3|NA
TGTGCCAGCAGCTTAACTAGCGGGGGGCCTAAAACTTACAATGAGCAGTTCTTC
CASSLTSGGPKTYNEQFF
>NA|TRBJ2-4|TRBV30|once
TGTGCCTGGAGTGGGGGGCACCATGGGATTCAGTACTTC
CAWSGGHHGIQYF
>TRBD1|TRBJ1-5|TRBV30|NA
TGTGCCTGGAGTGTCGAGACAGGGAGCAATCAGCCCCAGCATTTT
CAWSVETGSNQPQHF
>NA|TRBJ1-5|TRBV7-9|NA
TGTGCCAGCAGCTTAGGGACTCTCAATCAGCCCCAGCATTTT
CASSLGTLNQPQHF
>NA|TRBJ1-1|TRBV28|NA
TGTGCCAGCAGTCTGGGTTTCGCAGGGGATCACACTGAAGCTTTCTTT
CASSLGFAGDHTEAFF
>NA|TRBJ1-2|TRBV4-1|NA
TGCGCCAGCAGCCAAGATAAGTTGGGCTCTAACTATGGCTACACCTTC
CASSQDKLGSNYGYTF
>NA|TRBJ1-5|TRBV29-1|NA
TGCAGCGTTGGGGGGGGAAATCAGCCCCAGCATTTT
CSVGGGNQPQHF
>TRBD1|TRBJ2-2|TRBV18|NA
TGTGCCAGCTCACCCGGACCGGGACAGGGGGGCACCGGGGAGCTGTTTTTT
CASSPGPGQGGTGELFF
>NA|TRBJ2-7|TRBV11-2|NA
TGTGCCAGCAGCTTGGACCGAGCGGCCGAGGAGCAGTACTTC
CASSLDRAAEEQYF
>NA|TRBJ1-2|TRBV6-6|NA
TGTGCCAGCAGTTACTGGGGGGAAGGGGTGGCCTATGGCTACACCTTC
CASSYWGEGVAYGYTF
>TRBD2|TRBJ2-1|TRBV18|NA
TGTGCCAGCTCACCACCCGGGACTACCTACAATGAGCAGTTCTTC
CASSPPGTTYNEQFF
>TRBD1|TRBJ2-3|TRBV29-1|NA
TGCAGCGTTTACAGGGGATTGGATACGCAGTATTTT
CSVYRGLDTQYF
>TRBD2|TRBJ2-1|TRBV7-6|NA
TGTGCCAGCAGCCAGCAGACTAGCGGGGGGCAGGGGCAGTTCTTC
CASSQQTSGGQGQFF
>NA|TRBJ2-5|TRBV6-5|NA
TGTGCCAGCAGTTGGCTAGGGGGGGGCCAAGAGACCCAGTACTTC
CASSWLGGGQETQYF
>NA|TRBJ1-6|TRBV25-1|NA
TGTGCCAGCAGTGAAAAAGGGGGAGGGCCCTATAATTCACCCCTCCACTTT
CASSEKGGGPYNSPLHF
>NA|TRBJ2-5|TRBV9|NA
TGTGCCAGCAGCCCCGGGAACCAAGAGACCCAGTACTTC
CASSPGNQETQYF
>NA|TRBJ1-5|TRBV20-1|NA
TGCAGTGCTAGTCGATCCAGGGTTGCGGTGTTTCAGCCCCAGCATTTT
CSASRSRVAVFQPQHF
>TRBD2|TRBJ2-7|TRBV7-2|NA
TGTGCCAGCAGCTTCACTATAGCGGGAGGGCCCATTCACGAGCAGTACTTC
CASSFTIAGGPIHEQYF